These T cell receptor beta chains were read from a single sample in a study of blood T cells in healthy people across ages. TCRdb itself ran the 5' RACE reads through MiXCR, one entry per CDR3 protein. The data show hundreds of thousands of distinct CDR3 sequences, about 25% seen once. In addition, the sample was reused for a study of T cells of mothers and their children.

The specimen was blood. Source of these receptors: a boy under 18 in good health. CDR3s include the opening cysteine and the closing phenylalanine or tryptophan. A D gene is named only where the DNA matches it firmly. The size entry is marked missing in some rows and otherwise reads once, few, many or a size class.

D gene	clone size	J gene	V gene	CDR3 protein	CDR3 DNA
TRBD2	.	TRBJ2-1	TRBV4-2	CASSQALAGGLNEQFF	TGTGCCAGCAGCCAAGCACTAGCGGGGGGGCTCAATGAGCAGTTCTTC
.	.	TRBJ2-7	TRBV9	CASSVGGLNYEQYF	TGTGCCAGCAGCGTAGGGGGACTCAACTACGAGCAGTACTTC
TRBD1	few	TRBJ2-2	TRBV5-5	CASSLAGTGLRDTGELFF	TGTGCCAGCAGCTTGGCCGGGACAGGGTTGCGTGACACCGGGGAGCTGTTTTTT
.	.	TRBJ2-7	TRBV14	CASSQEGSWTRYEQYF	TGTGCCAGCAGCCAAGAAGGCTCCTGGACGCGCTACGAGCAGTACTTC
TRBD2	.	TRBJ2-7	TRBV4-3	CASSQDRTSGASYEQYF	TGCGCCAGCAGCCAAGATAGGACTAGCGGGGCTTCCTACGAGCAGTACTTC
TRBD1	few	TRBJ2-5	TRBV29-1	CSVEPTGGETQYF	TGCAGCGTTGAACCGACAGGGGGTGAGACCCAGTACTTC
.	few	TRBJ2-5	TRBV28	CASSFRQGMGETQYF	TGTGCCAGCAGTTTTAGGCAGGGCATGGGAGAGACCCAGTACTTC
.	.	TRBJ1-6	TRBV4-1	CASSQEMAGPLHF	TGCGCCAGCAGCCAAGAAATGGCCGGACCCCTCCACTTT
.	few	TRBJ2-3	TRBV4-1	CATLDSTDTQYF	TGCGCCACTTTGGACTCCACAGATACGCAGTATTTT
.	.	TRBJ1-5	TRBV12-3/TRBV12-4	CASSQQGRGSNQPQHF	TGTGCCAGCAGCCAACAGGGACGTGGAAGCAATCAGCCCCAGCATTTT
TRBD2	many	TRBJ2-7	TRBV3-1	CASSLGLAGATYEQYF	TGTGCCAGCAGCCTCGGACTAGCGGGAGCCACCTACGAGCAGTACTTC
.	.	TRBJ2-2	TRBV9	CASSVDVTGELFF	TGTGCCAGCAGCGTAGACGTAACCGGGGAGCTGTTTTTT
TRBD2	.	TRBJ2-7	TRBV9	CASSATSGAYEQYF	TGTGCCAGCAGCGCGACTAGCGGGGCCTACGAGCAGTACTTC
.	.	TRBJ1-4	TRBV9	CAGSVGIGDEKLFF	TGTGCCGGCAGCGTCGGGATCGGGGATGAAAAACTGTTTTTT
.	few	TRBJ2-1	TRBV4-3	CASSQEGVFDEQFF	TGCGCCAGCAGCCAAGAAGGTGTCTTCGATGAGCAGTTCTTC
.	.	TRBJ1-2	TRBV29-1	CSVERLNLHGYTF	TGCAGCGTTGAAAGGTTGAATCTCCATGGCTACACCTTC
TRBD2	few	TRBJ2-7	TRBV20-1	CSARDIAGGPYEQYF	TGCAGTGCTAGAGATATAGCGGGAGGGCCCTACGAGCAGTACTTC
.	.	TRBJ2-7	TRBV6-5	CASSYSTVSRYHEQSF	TGTGCCAGCAGTTACTCGACTGTCTCAAGGTACCACGAGCAGTCCTTC
TRBD1	.	TRBJ2-7	TRBV2	CASSETGGHEQYF	TGTGCCAGCAGTGAAACAGGGGGCCATGAGCAGTACTTC
.	few	TRBJ2-5	TRBV7-2	CASSLAGQSETQYF	TGTGCCAGCAGCTTAGCAGGACAGTCGGAGACCCAGTACTTC
.	few	TRBJ2-1	TRBV7-9	CASSNRDWEQFF	TGTGCCAGCAGCAACAGGGATTGGGAGCAGTTCTTC
.	.	TRBJ2-7	TRBV4-1	CASSHRDPPAYEQYF	TGCGCCAGCAGCCACCGGGACCCACCAGCCTACGAGCAGTACTTC
TRBD2	few	TRBJ2-5	TRBV27	CASSSLAGGETQYF	TGTGCCAGCAGTTCCCTAGCGGGAGGAGAGACCCAGTACTTC
TRBD1	few	TRBJ2-5	TRBV7-8	CASSSVGGQGRETQYF	TGTGCCAGCAGCTCTGTGGGGGGACAGGGCAGGGAGACCCAGTACTTC
TRBD1	few	TRBJ1-2	TRBV19	CASAPPGGDYGYTF	TGTGCCAGTGCCCCTCCAGGGGGCGACTATGGCTACACCTTC
.	many	TRBJ1-2	TRBV7-2	CASSFTPGPYNYGYTF	TGTGCCAGCAGCTTCACCCCGGGACCTTATAACTATGGCTACACCTTC